This T cell receptor (beta chain) was observed in a study of cytomegalovirus exposure and HLA in healthy donors. V lost 5 bases, J lost 9 bases, and 14 bases lay in between. CDR3 length: 12 amino acids. Looked up from germline, CDR1 is SQVTM and CDR2 is ANQGSEA. The PCR had 60 Vbeta and 13 Jbeta primers. The repertoire was sequenced with immunoSEQ multiplex PCR; TCRdb's copy has only in-frame clones and lacks some. The sample has more than 80,000 clones; around 80% are singletons. The sequence was obtained from a human donor in good health. The V call is TRBV29-1, the J call TRBJ2-1; possible D gene TRBD1, 6 bases. Sequenced: PBMCs. CDR3 in DNA: TGCAGCGTTCGCCCCGACAGGTGTGAGCAGTTCTTC. Translating it yields CSVRPDRCEQFF.